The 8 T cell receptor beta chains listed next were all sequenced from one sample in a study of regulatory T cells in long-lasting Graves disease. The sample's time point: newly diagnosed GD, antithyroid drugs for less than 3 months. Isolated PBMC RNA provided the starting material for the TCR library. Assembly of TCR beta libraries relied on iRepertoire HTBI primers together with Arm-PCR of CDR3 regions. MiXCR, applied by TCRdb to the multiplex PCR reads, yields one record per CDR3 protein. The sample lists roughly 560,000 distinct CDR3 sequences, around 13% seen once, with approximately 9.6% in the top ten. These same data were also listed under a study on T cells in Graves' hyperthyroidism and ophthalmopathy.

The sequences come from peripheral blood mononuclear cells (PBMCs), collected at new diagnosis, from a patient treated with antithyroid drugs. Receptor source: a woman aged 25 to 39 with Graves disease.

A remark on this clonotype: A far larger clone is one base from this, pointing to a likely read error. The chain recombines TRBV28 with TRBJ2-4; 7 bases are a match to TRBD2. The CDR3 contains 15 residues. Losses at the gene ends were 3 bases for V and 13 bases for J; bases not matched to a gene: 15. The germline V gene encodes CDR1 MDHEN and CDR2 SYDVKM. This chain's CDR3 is CASSFLAGAPGEQYF. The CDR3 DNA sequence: TGTGCCAGCAGTTTTTTGGCGGGAGCCCCGGGTGAGCAGTACTTC. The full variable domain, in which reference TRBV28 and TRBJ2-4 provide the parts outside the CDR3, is DVKVTQSSRYLVKRTGEKVFLECVQDMDHENMFWYRQDPGLGLRLIYFSYDVKMKEKGDIPEGYSVSREKKERFSLILESASTNQTSMYLCASSFLAGAPGEQYFGAGTRLSVL.

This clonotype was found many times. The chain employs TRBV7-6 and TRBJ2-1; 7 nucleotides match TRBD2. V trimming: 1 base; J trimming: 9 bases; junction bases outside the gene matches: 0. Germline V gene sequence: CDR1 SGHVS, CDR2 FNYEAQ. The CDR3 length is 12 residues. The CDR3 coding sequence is TGTGCCAGCAGCTTAGGCGGGGGTGAGCAGTTCTTC. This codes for CASSLGGGEQFF.

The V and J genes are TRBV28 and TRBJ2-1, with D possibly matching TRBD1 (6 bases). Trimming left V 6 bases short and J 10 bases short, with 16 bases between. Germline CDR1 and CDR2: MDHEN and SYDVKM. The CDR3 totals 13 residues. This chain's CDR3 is CASSQGSMTEQFF. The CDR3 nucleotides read TGTGCCAGCAGCCAGGGGTCGATGACCGAGCAGTTCTTC.

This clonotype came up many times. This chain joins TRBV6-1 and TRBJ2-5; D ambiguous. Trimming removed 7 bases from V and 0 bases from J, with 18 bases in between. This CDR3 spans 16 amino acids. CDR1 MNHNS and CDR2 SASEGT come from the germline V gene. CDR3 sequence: CASTISPAGDQETQYF. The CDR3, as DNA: TGTGCCAGCACTATTTCTCCGGCTGGCGACCAAGAGACCCAGTACTTC.

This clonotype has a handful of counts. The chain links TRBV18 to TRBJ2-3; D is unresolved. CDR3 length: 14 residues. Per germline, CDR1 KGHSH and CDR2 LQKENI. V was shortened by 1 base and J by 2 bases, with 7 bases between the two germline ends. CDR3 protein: CASSPRPDTDTQYF. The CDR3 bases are TGTGCCAGCTCACCACGGCCAGACACAGATACGCAGTATTTT.

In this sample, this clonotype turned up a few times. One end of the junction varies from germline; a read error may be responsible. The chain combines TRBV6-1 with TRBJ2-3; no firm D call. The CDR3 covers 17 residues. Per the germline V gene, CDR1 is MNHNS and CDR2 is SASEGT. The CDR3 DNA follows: TGTGCCAGCAGCCCCCCCCCCTCTCGCGGTGGAACAGATGCGCAGTATTTT. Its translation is CASSPPPSRGGTDAQYF.

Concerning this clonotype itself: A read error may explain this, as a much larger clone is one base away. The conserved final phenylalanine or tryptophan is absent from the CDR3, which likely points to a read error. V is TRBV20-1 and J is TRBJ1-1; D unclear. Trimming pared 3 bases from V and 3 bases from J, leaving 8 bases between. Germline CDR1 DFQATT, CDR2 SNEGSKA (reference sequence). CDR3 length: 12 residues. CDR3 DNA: TGCAGTGCTAGTGTTCCGTACACTGAAGCTTTCTCT. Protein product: CSASVPYTEAFS.

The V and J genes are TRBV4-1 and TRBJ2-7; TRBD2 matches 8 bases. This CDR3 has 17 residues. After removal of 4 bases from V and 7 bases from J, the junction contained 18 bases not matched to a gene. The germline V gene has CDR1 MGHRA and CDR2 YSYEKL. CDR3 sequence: CASSLLLLAAPLSEQYF. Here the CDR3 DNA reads TGCGCCAGCAGCCTCCTACTACTAGCGGCACCATTATCGGAGCAGTACTTC.